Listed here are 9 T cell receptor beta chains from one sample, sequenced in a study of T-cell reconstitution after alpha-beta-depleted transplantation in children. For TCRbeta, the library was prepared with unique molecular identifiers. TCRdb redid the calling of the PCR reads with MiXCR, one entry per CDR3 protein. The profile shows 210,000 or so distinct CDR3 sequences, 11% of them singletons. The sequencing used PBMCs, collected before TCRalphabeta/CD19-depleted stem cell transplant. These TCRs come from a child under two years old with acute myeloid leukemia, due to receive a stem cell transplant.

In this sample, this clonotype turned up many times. CDR3 in DNA: TGTGCCAGCAGTCCCCCTCAGCGGATCCAAGAGACCCAGTACTTC. Translating gives CASSPPQRIQETQYF. The rearrangement joins TRBV28 to TRBJ2-5; D is perhaps TRBD2 (5 bases). The CDR3 is 15 amino acids. V was shortened by 5 bases and J by 1 base, with 14 bases between the two germline ends. CDR1 and CDR2 (germline): MDHEN, SYDVKM. Looking up the rest from reference TRBV28 and TRBJ2-5 gives the full variable domain: DVKVTQSSRYLVKRTGEKVFLECVQDMDHENMFWYRQDPGLGLRLIYFSYDVKMKEKGDIPEGYSVSREKKERFSLILESASTNQTSMYLCASSPPQRIQETQYFGPGTRLLVL.

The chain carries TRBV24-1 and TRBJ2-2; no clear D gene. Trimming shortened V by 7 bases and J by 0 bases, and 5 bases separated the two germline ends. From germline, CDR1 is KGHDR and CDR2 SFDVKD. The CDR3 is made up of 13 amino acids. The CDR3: CATRGTNTGELFF. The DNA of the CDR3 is TGTGCCACCAGAGGAACGAACACCGGGGAGCTGTTTTTT.

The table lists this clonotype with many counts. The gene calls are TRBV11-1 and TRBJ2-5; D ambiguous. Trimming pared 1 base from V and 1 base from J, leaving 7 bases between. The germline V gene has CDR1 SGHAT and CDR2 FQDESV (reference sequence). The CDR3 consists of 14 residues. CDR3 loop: CASSLVGIQETQYF. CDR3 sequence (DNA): TGTGCCAGCAGCTTAGTGGGGATCCAAGAGACCCAGTACTTC.

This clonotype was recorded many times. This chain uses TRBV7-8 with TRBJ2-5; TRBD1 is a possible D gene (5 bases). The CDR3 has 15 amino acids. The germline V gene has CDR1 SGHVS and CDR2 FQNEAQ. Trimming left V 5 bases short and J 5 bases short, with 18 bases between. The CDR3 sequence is CASSPRGGPGETQYF. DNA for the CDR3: TGTGCCAGCAGCCCTAGGGGCGGACCTGGGGAGACCCAGTACTTC. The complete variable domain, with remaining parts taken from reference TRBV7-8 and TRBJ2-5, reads GAGVSQSPRYKVAKRGQDVALRCDPISGHVSLFWYQQALGQGPEFLTYFQNEAQLDKSGLPSDRFFAERPEGSVSTLKIQRTQQEDSAVYLCASSPRGGPGETQYFGPGTRLLVL.

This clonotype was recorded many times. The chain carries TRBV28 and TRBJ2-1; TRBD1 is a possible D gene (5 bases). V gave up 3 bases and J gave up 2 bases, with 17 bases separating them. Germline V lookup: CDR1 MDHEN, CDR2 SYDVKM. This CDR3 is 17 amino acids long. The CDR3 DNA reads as TGTGCCAGCAGTTTTTTCAACGCGCAGGGTACCTACAATGAGCAGTTCTTC. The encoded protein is CASSFFNAQGTYNEQFF.

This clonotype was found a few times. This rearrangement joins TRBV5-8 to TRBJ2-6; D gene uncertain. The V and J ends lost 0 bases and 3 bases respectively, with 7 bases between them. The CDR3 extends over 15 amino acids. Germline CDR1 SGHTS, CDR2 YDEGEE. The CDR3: CASSLVLGGANVLTF. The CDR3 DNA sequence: TGTGCCAGCAGCTTGGTCTTAGGTGGGGCCAACGTCCTGACTTTC.

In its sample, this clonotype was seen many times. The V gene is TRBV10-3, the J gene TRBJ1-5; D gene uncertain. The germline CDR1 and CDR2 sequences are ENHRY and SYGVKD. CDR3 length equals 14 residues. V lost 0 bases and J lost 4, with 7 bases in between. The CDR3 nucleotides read TGTGCCATCAGTGAGTCAACCCTTAATCAGCCCCAGCATTTT. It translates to CAISESTLNQPQHF.

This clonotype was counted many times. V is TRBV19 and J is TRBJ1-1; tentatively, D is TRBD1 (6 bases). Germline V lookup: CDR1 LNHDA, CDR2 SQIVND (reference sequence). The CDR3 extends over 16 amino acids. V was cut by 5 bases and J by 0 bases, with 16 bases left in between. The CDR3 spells CASSFRGGLMNTEAFF. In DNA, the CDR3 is TGTGCCAGTAGTTTCCGAGGGGGTCTCATGAACACTGAAGCTTTCTTT.

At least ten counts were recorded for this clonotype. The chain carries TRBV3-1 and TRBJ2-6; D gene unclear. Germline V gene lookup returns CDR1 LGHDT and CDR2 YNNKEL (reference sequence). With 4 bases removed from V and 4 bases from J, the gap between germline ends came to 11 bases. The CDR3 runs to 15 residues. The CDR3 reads CASSRPGTGANVLTF. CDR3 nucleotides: TGTGCCAGCAGCCGACCGGGTACCGGGGCCAACGTCCTGACTTTC.